This TCR beta chain emerged from a study of CXCR3-negative and CXCR3-positive naive CD8 T cells. Study-wide results and caveats: TRB CDR3s were more hydrophobic in CXCR3-positive than in CXCR3-negative naive cells. Once cells were cryopreserved, CXCR3 expression went down partly, and most assays used fresh PBMCs.

The study made its TRB cDNA libraries by 5' RACE, adding UMI labels. No DNA is given; TCRdb re-called the 5' RACE reads and lists each CDR3 protein once. In total, the table holds about 89,000 distinct CDR3 sequences. To note about this clonotype: Its antigen is unknown.

The CDR3 loop spans 14 amino acids. The germline V gene encodes CDR1 LNHDA and CDR2 SQIVND (reference sequence). J is TRBJ2-2 and V is TRBV19; absent DNA, TCRdb's TRBD1 call cannot be checked. The sequencing sample was made of naive CXCR3+ CD8+ T cells from blood. Subset here: CD45RO-CCR7+CD27+CD95- naive CD8+ T cells expressing CXCR3 (TNR3+). This TCR derives from a human donor in good health. Some clones in this sample may be carry-over from other donors' samples. CDR3 in amino acids: CASSQGGSTGELFF.